The rows below give T cell receptor beta chains drawn from one sample of a study of beta chain features in type 1 diabetes. Clones were read by immunoSEQ multiplex PCR, and TCRdb kept only the in-frame ones, dropping some. Among some 180,000 clones listed, about 13% were seen once. Material: central memory CD4+ T cells from blood. All receptors derive from a woman younger than 30 in good health. Each CDR3 is given with its conserved first and last residue. Fields, in order: clone size, D gene, V gene, J gene, CDR3 protein, CDR3 DNA. D genes are given only for firm matches. Size values are once, few and many counts, or a class for expanded clones, and some rows have none.

-	-	TRBV15	TRBJ2-5	CATSRDLRHQETQYF	TGTGCCACCAGCAGAGATCTGCGGCACCAAGAGACCCAGTACTTC
-	TRBD2	TRBV18	TRBJ2-1	CASSPASGRDNEQFF	TGTGCCAGCTCACCAGCCAGCGGGAGGGACAATGAGCAGTTCTTC
-	TRBD2	TRBV30	TRBJ2-7	CAWRYGTSGNEQYF	TGTGCCTGGAGATATGGGACTAGCGGTAACGAGCAGTACTTC
-	-	TRBV14	TRBJ2-6	CASSQLTAGANVLTF	TGTGCCAGCAGTCAGCTGACAGCTGGGGCCAACGTCCTGACTTTC
many	TRBD1	TRBV29-1	TRBJ1-4	CSASRDRGTNEKLFF	TGCAGCGCGTCCCGGGACAGGGGGACGAATGAAAAACTGTTTTTT
few	TRBD2	TRBV4-1	TRBJ2-5	CASSRAGTSGRLGETQYF	TGCGCCAGCAGCCGAGCCGGGACTAGCGGGAGGTTAGGTGAGACCCAGTACTTC
few	TRBD2	TRBV27	TRBJ2-3	CASRRRETNTDTQYF	TGTGCCAGCAGGCGGCGGGAGACTAACACAGATACGCAGTATTTT
few	TRBD1	TRBV28	TRBJ1-5	CASRPRQGAQPQHF	TGTGCCAGCAGACCCCGACAGGGGGCTCAGCCCCAGCATTTT
-	TRBD2	TRBV6-1	TRBJ2-1	CATGVGGSYNEQFF	TGTGCCACGGGGGTGGGGGGGTCCTACAATGAGCAGTTCTTC
-	TRBD1	TRBV30	TRBJ1-2	CAWHHAGGVAYGYTF	TGTGCCTGGCACCACGCAGGGGGCGTAGCCTATGGCTACACCTTC
-	TRBD1	TRBV28	TRBJ2-7	CASSEPQGRSYEQYF	TGTGCCAGCAGTGAACCACAGGGGCGCTCCTACGAGCAGTACTTC
-	TRBD2	TRBV19	TRBJ2-1	CASKTSGGYEQFF	TGTGCCAGTAAGACTAGCGGGGGGTATGAGCAGTTCTTC
few	-	TRBV7-2	TRBJ2-5	CASSPSREETQYF	TGTGCCAGCAGCCCGAGTAGAGAGGAGACCCAGTACTTC
-	TRBD1	TRBV7-9	TRBJ2-1	CASSLYTTGIKNEQFF	TGTGCCAGCAGCTTATATACGACAGGGATAAAGAATGAGCAGTTCTTC
-	-	TRBV20-1	TRBJ1-1	CSLGGDGRAFF	TGCAGCCTCGGGGGGGACGGGCGAGCTTTCTTT
-	-	TRBV21-1	TRBJ1-1	CASSKRPGQQNTEAFF	TGTGCCAGCAGCAAACGACCGGGACAGCAGAACACTGAAGCTTTCTTT
few	TRBD1	TRBV30	TRBJ1-2	CAWSADRGYGYTF	TGTGCCTGGAGTGCCGACAGGGGCTATGGCTACACCTTC
few	-	TRBV4-2	TRBJ2-7	CASSPDYYEQYF	TGTGCCAGCAGCCCAGATTACTACGAGCAGTACTTC
-	-	TRBV2	TRBJ1-2	CASRQQIYGYTF	TGTGCCAGCAGACAGCAAATCTATGGCTACACCTTC
-	-	TRBV2	TRBJ2-7	CASTRGPSQYF	TGTGCCAGCACTCGAGGGCCGAGCCAATACTTC
-	-	TRBV27	TRBJ2-7	CASRGQINYEQYF	TGTGCCAGCAGGGGACAAATTAACTACGAGCAGTACTTC
-	TRBD1	TRBV29-1	TRBJ2-2	CSVGGQGNTGELFF	TGCAGCGTTGGTGGACAGGGGAACACCGGGGAGCTGTTTTTT